This T cell receptor beta chain was recorded in a study of blood T cell repertoires in COVID-19. J was trimmed by 7 bases and V by 1 base; bases with no gene match: 4. Germline V gene sequence: CDR1 SGHRS, CDR2 YFSETQ. CDR3 size: 15 residues. Remarks on this clone: Other nucleotide sequences in the sample specify the same CDR3.

The data were produced by immunoSEQ multiplex PCR, yet TCRdb's version contains in-frame clones alone and is incomplete. The sample lists 200,000 or so clones; over 75% were seen once. V is TRBV5-1 and J is TRBJ1-6; 8 nucleotides align to TRBD1. Sequencing used peripheral blood. The sequence came from a man aged 50-60 years with acute or convalescent COVID-19. CDR3 loop: CASSLPGTGNSPLHF. CDR3 DNA sequence: TGCGCCAGCAGCTTGCCCGGGACAGGCAATTCACCCCTCCACTTT.